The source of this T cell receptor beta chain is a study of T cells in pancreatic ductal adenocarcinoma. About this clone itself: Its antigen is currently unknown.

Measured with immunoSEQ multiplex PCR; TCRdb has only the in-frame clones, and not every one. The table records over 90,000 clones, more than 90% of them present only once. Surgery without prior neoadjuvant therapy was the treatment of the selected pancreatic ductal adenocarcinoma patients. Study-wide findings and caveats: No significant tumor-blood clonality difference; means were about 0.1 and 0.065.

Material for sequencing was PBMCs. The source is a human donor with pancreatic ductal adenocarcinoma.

The CDR3 sequence is CAWSGTGIIYGYTF. The CDR3, as DNA: TGTGCCTGGAGCGGGACAGGAATTATCTATGGCTACACCTTC. V gene TRBV30 combines with J gene TRBJ1-2; 8 bases fit TRBD1. Germline CDR1 reads GTSNPN; CDR2 reads SVGIG (reference sequence). Trimming removed 3 bases from V and 4 bases from J; junction bases left unmatched: 7. This CDR3 has 14 residues.